This T cell receptor (beta chain) came from a study of T cells in Graves' hyperthyroidism and ophthalmopathy. Overall study results and limits: Ophthalmopathy cases were set apart from stable hyperthyroidism by a 13 V-J model.

With a duration under 2 months, the hyperthyroidism was newly diagnosed in patients aged 18 to 65. Clinical symptoms, serum thyroxine, TRAb, thyroid ultrasound and orbital computed tomography informed diagnoses. This clonotype was seen a few times. Its antigen is currently unknown. This CDR3 contains 12 residues. Per germline, CDR1 DFQATT and CDR2 SNEGSKA (reference sequence). Between the trimmed V and J ends, which lost 5 bases and 4 bases, there was a span of 9 bases. Amplified TCR beta CDR3 regions came from RNA transcripts. The TCR CDR3 first-round RT-PCR relied on the HTBI primer set. TCRdb used MiXCR to reprocess the multiplex PCR reads, holding one entry per CDR3 protein. Seen here are under 750,000 distinct CDR3 sequences, 18% observed once, and the top ten hold 16%.

V usage is TRBV20-1 and J usage is TRBJ2-1; no clear D gene. This clonotype originated in a woman aged 50 to 60 with Graves' hyperthyroidism that later progressed to Graves' ophthalmopathy. The sequencing sample was made of blood. The CDR3 bases are TGCAGTGCTTCGGACGATTACAATGAGCAGTTCTTC. This codes for CSASDDYNEQFF.